The rows below give T cell receptor beta chains drawn from one sample of a study of molecular identifiers for immune sequencing clone quantification. Each CDR3 protein is one row after TCRdb ran MiXCR on the PCR reads. The sample contains roughly 630,000 distinct CDR3 sequences, around 25% of which appear only once. Sample: naive CD8+ T cells from blood, with Jurkat cell RNA spiked in. The source is a human donor in good health. Some libraries in this study had Jurkat cell RNA spiked in. Both conserved end residues are part of each CDR3. Each record gives: CDR3 protein, CDR3 DNA, D gene, V gene, J gene, CDR3 length, clone size. D genes are given only for firm matches. The listing skips clone size in some rows; elsewhere it reads once, few, many or a size class.

CASSSPNRKVTQYF,TGTGCCAGCAGCTCGCCTAACAGGAAGGTTACGCAGTATTTT,-,TRBV11-2,TRBJ2-3,14,-
CSARSLKYEQYF,TGCAGTGCTAGAAGCCTGAAATACGAGCAGTACTTC,-,TRBV20-1,TRBJ2-7,12,many
CATSSSHGVGANVLTF,TGTGCCACCAGCAGTTCCCATGGGGTCGGGGCCAACGTCCTGACTTTC,-,TRBV15,TRBJ2-6,16,many
CASSSGTGMHEQYF,TGTGCCAGCAGCTCCGGGACAGGGATGCACGAGCAGTACTTC,TRBD1,TRBV9,TRBJ2-7,14,-
CASREGYRDTEAFF,TGTGCCAGCAGGGAAGGGTACAGGGACACTGAAGCTTTCTTT,-,TRBV2,TRBJ1-1,14,many
CASSSIYRGPSYEQYF,TGTGCCAGCAGTTCCATTTACAGGGGCCCGTCCTACGAGCAGTACTTC,TRBD1,TRBV28,TRBJ2-7,16,many
CASSEYSGGEDGYTF,TGTGCCAGCAGTGAATACAGCGGCGGAGAGGATGGCTACACCTTC,-,TRBV25-1,TRBJ1-2,15,few
CASSSWTEEKLFF,TGTGCCAGCAGCTCTTGGACAGAAGAAAAACTGTTTTTT,-,TRBV5-4,TRBJ1-4,13,-
CASSEGVRGPSSGANVLTF,TGTGCCAGCAGTGAAGGGGTGCGGGGGCCAAGCTCTGGGGCCAACGTCCTGACTTTC,-,TRBV2,TRBJ2-6,19,-
CASSRGEPDTQYF,TGCGCCAGCAGCCGGGGAGAGCCAGATACGCAGTATTTT,-,TRBV4-1,TRBJ2-3,13,few
CASRAGEVVRETQYF,TGTGCCAGCAGAGCGGGAGAAGTGGTCAGGGAGACCCAGTACTTC,TRBD2,TRBV28,TRBJ2-5,15,many
CASSYGTGAEAFF,TGTGCCAGCAGTTACGGTACAGGGGCTGAAGCTTTCTTT,TRBD1,TRBV6-2/TRBV6-3,TRBJ1-1,13,many
CASSTDRDEQYF,TGTGCCAGCAGCACGGACAGGGACGAGCAGTACTTC,TRBD1,TRBV7-9,TRBJ2-7,12,-
CSAPPLAGTYGQYF,TGCAGTGCTCCGCCTCTAGCGGGAACCTACGGGCAGTACTTC,TRBD2,TRBV20-1,TRBJ2-7,14,few
CASSQDLGAGQTYNEQFF,TGCGCCAGCAGCCAAGATTTAGGTGCAGGACAAACCTACAATGAGCAGTTCTTC,-,TRBV4-3,TRBJ2-1,18,-
CASSLAGGGAEEQYF,TGTGCCAGCAGCTTAGCGGGCGGGGGGGCCGAAGAGCAGTACTTC,TRBD2,TRBV7-2,TRBJ2-7,15,many
CASSHPDRGYNQPQHF,TGTGCCAGTAGCCACCCGGACAGGGGCTACAATCAGCCCCAGCATTTT,TRBD1,TRBV19,TRBJ1-5,16,few
CASSLVGSTEAFF,TGTGCCAGCAGCTTGGTAGGGTCCACTGAAGCTTTCTTT,-,TRBV5-6,TRBJ1-1,13,-
CASSILAGENQPQHF,TGTGCCAGTAGTATTCTGGCAGGAGAAAATCAGCCCCAGCATTTT,-,TRBV19,TRBJ1-5,15,few
CASSQDRSGATEAFF,TGCGCCAGCAGCCAAGATAGGAGCGGGGCCACTGAAGCTTTCTTT,-,TRBV4-3,TRBJ1-1,15,many
CASSSIGTGETQYF,TGTGCCAGCAGTTCAATCGGGACAGGAGAGACCCAGTACTTC,TRBD1,TRBV28,TRBJ2-5,14,many
CASSFAGGFRSGEQFF,TGTGCCAGCAGTTTCGCCGGTGGTTTTAGAAGTGGGGAGCAGTTCTTC,-,TRBV28,TRBJ2-1,16,few
CAWSGSAGGIDQPQHF,TGTGCCTGGAGCGGTTCGGCGGGTGGAATCGATCAGCCCCAGCATTTT,-,TRBV30,TRBJ1-5,16,few
CASSQTLAYEQYF,TGCGCCAGCAGCCAAACCCTAGCGTACGAGCAGTACTTC,-,TRBV4-3,TRBJ2-7,13,many
CASSYEAGGPEAFF,TGTGCCAGCAGTTACGAGGCAGGGGGTCCTGAAGCTTTCTTT,TRBD1,TRBV6-6,TRBJ1-1,14,few
CSARDPTGGLPGNTIYF,TGCAGTGCTAGAGACCCAACGGGGGGGTTACCTGGAAACACCATATATTTT,-,TRBV20-1,TRBJ1-3,17,few
CASSPPGQGISYEQYF,TGCGCCAGCAGCCCGCCGGGACAGGGGATCTCCTACGAGCAGTACTTC,TRBD1,TRBV5-1,TRBJ2-7,16,-
CASSGRSGANVLTF,TGTGCCAGCAGTGGCCGCTCTGGGGCCAACGTCCTGACTTTC,-,TRBV9,TRBJ2-6,14,many
CASSPRTGGLNTEAFF,TGTGCCAGCAGCCCCCGGACAGGGGGCCTGAACACTGAAGCTTTCTTT,TRBD1,TRBV6-2/TRBV6-3,TRBJ1-1,16,many
CASSQEGTGEFLNTEAFF,TGCGCCAGCAGCCAAGAGGGAACAGGGGAGTTCTTGAACACTGAAGCTTTCTTT,TRBD1,TRBV4-3,TRBJ1-1,18,-
CASSLVAGGPHEQYF,TGTGCCAGCAGCTTGGTAGCGGGAGGTCCTCACGAGCAGTACTTC,TRBD2,TRBV7-9,TRBJ2-7,15,-
CASSPGPSPLQPQHF,TGTGCCAGCAGTCCGGGACCCTCCCCCCTTCAGCCCCAGCATTTT,-,TRBV27,TRBJ1-5,15,many
CASSPGQEFYEQYF,TGTGCCAGCAGCCCGGGACAGGAGTTTTACGAGCAGTACTTC,TRBD1,TRBV9,TRBJ2-7,14,many
CATSGWGRSTETQYF,TGTGCCACCAGCGGGTGGGGCAGATCCACAGAAACGCAGTATTTT,-,TRBV15,TRBJ2-3,15,-
CASSPSRDITYEQYF,TGTGCCAGCAGCCCATCCCGGGACATTACCTACGAGCAGTACTTC,-,TRBV7-9,TRBJ2-7,15,few